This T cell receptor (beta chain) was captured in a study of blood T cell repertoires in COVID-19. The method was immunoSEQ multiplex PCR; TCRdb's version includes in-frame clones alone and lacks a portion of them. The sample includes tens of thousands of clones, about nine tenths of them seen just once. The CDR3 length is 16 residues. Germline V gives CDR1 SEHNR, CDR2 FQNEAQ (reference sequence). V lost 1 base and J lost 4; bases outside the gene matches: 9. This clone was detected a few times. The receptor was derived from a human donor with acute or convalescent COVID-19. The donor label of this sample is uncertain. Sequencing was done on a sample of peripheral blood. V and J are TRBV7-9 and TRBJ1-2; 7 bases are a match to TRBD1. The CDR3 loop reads CASSLDRAGGGYGYTF. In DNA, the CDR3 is TGTGCCAGCAGCTTAGATCGGGCAGGGGGAGGCTATGGCTACACCTTC.